This T cell receptor (beta chain) was observed in a study of CD8 T cells in ankylosing spondylitis (dated by TCRdb to 2016 to 2017). Regarding the complete study: T cell receptor beta repertoires were profiled in healthy donors and ankylosing spondylitis patients so that disease-linked TCR variants could be found. Peripheral blood was sampled, and synovial fluid was additionally collected from ankylosing spondylitis patients. The full study cohort comprised about 25 ankylosing spondylitis patients and about a hundred healthy donors. On the study overall, not on this receptor specifically: According to the report, matched synovial fluid samples from ankylosing spondylitis patients were significantly enriched for the disease-linked clones. A TCR beta motif of fewer than 10 highly homologous amino acid variants appeared characteristic of blood from ankylosing spondylitis patients. In peripheral blood, the disease-linked clones were found at relatively low frequencies and had a CD8+ phenotype. Some of the motif variants had been reported before in the synovial fluid and blood of reactive arthritis patients, a finding that suggests common disease-initiation mechanisms.

The table lists this clonotype with a few counts. Its target antigen remains unknown. Nothing much larger sits one base from this clone, and base qualities are not available. The reads were generated on an Illumina HiSeq 2500. Quantitative 5'-RACE with molecular barcodes was used to prepare TCR beta libraries. Regarding the original processing steps: Disease-linked TCR variants were identified with a new computational method built on a probabilistic model of VDJ rearrangement. Clones were called with MiXCR by TCRdb after fastp trimmed the public reads at Q25, and only in-frame beta chains were retained. CDR3 protein sequences are deduplicated, and each keeps its most common genes and DNA. The V and J calls were determined by TCRdb, not by the authors. For this sample the table gives about 190,000 distinct CDR3 sequences, of which 10% to 15% were detected only once. 9.5% to 11% of the sample comes from the top ten.

V sheds 5 bases and J sheds 5 bases, leaving 22 bases between their ends. The germline V gene encodes CDR1 MNHNS and CDR2 SASEGT. CDR3 length: 16 amino acids, cysteine to phenylalanine. The kept DNA is CDR3 alone, 48 bases in frame from the first base. The V and J genes are TRBV6-1 and TRBJ2-7; the D segment may tentatively be TRBD1 or TRBD2, each giving 5 matched bases. This TCR was recovered from a female donor with ankylosing spondylitis or in good health (not recorded which). The sample consisted of blood, either unsorted or a sorted T cell fraction (not recorded which). CDR3 sequence: CASSTNPGTPTDEQYF. The bases are TGTGCCAGCAGTACGAACCCCGGGACCCCAACGGACGAGCAGTACTTC.